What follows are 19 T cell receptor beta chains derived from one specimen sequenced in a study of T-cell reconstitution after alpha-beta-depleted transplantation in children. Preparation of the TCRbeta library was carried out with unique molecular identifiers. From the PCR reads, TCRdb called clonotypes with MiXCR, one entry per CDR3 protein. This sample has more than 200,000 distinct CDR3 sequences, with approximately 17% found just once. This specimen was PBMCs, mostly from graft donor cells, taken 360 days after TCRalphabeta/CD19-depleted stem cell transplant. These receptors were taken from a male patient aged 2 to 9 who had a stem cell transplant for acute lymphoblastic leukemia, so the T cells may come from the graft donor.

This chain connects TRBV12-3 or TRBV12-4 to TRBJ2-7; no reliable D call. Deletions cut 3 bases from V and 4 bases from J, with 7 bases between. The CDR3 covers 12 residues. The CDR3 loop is CASSLRRYEQYF. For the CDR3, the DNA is TGTGCCAGCAGTTTGAGGCGGTACGAGCAGTACTTC.

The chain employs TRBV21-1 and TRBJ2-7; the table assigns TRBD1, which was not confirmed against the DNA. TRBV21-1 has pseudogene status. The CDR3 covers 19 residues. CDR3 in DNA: TGTGCCAGCAGCACTATCCGGGACAGGGACCCCAATGATGGGTACGAGCAGTACTTC. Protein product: CASSTIRDRDPNDGYEQYF.

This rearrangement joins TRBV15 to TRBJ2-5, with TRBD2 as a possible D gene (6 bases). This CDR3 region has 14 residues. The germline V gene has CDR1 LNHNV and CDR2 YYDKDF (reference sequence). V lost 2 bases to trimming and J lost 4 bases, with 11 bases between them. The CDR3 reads CATSRYGGGETQYF. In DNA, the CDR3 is TGTGCCACCAGCAGATACGGGGGAGGAGAGACCCAGTACTTC.

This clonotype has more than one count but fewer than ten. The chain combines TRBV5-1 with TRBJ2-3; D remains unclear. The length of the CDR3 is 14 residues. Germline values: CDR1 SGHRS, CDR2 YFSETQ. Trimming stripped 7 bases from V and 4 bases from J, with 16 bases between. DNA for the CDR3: TGCGCCAGCGCCTCCAGACCCGAGGCAGATACGCAGTATTTT. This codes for CASASRPEADTQYF.

CDR3: CSTGTGAGNEQFF. CDR3 bases: TGCTCTACCGGGACAGGGGCTGGCAATGAGCAGTTCTTC. The gene calls are TRBV29-1 and TRBJ2-1; 10 nucleotides agree with TRBD1. The CDR3 runs to 13 residues. In germline, CDR1 is SQVTM, CDR2 ANQGSEA.

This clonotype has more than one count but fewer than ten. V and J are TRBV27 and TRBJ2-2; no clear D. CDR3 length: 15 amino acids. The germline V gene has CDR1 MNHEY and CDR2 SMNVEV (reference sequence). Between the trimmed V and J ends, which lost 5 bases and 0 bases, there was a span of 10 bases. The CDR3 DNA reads TGTGCCAGCAGTGGAACATCGGCGAACACCGGGGAGCTGTTTTTT. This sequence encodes CASSGTSANTGELFF.

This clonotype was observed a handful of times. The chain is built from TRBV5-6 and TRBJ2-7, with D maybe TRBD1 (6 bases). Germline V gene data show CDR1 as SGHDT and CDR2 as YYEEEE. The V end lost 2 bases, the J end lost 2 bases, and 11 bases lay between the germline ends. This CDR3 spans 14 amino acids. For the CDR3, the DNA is TGTGCCAGCAGCTTCTACAGGGTCCCCTACGAGCAGTACTTC. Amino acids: CASSFYRVPYEQYF.

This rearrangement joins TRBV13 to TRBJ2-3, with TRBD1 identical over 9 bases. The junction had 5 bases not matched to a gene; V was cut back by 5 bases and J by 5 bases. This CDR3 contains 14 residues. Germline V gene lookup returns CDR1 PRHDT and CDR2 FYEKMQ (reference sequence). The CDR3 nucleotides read TGTGCCAGCAGCCTAACGGACAGGGGAGATACGCAGTATTTT. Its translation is CASSLTDRGDTQYF.

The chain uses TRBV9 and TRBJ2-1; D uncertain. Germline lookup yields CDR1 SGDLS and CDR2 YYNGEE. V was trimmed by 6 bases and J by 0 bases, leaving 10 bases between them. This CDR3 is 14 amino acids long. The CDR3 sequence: CASNLDGSYNEQFF. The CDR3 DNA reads TGTGCCAGCAACCTGGACGGCTCCTACAATGAGCAGTTCTTC.

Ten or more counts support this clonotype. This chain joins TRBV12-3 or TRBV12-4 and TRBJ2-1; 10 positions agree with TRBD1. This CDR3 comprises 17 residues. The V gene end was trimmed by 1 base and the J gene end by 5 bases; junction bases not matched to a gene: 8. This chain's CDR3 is CASSLVLLDRGDNEQFF. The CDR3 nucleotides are TGTGCCAGCAGTTTAGTCCTGTTGGACAGGGGGGACAATGAGCAGTTCTTC.

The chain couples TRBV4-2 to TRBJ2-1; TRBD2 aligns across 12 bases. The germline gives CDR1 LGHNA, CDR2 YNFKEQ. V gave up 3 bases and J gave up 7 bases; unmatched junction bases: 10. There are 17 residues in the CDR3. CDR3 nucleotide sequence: TGTGCCAGCAGCCAGGTTGTTGGACTAGCGGGGTCGAATGAGCAGTTCTTC. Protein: CASSQVVGLAGSNEQFF.

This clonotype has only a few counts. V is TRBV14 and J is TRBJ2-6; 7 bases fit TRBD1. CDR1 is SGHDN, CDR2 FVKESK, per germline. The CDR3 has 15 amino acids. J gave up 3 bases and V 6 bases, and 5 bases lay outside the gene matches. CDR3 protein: CASRLTGVGANVLTF. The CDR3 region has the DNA TGTGCCAGCAGACTCACAGGGGTTGGGGCCAACGTCCTGACTTTC.

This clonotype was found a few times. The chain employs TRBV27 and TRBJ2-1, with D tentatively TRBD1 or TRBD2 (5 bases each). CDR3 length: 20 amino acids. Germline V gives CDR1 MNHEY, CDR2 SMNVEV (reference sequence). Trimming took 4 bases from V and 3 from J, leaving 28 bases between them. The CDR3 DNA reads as TGTGCCAGCAGTTCCCCGAGGGGCCTACAGGTGATCCGGTTCTACAATGAGCAGTTCTTC. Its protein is CASSSPRGLQVIRFYNEQFF.

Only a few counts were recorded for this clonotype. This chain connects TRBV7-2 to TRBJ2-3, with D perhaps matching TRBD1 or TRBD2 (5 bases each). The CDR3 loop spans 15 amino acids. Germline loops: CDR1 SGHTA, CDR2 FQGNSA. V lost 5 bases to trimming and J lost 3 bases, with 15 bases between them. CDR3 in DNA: TGTGCCAGCAGCCCCCCCGGGACGGTGACAGATACGCAGTATTTT. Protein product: CASSPPGTVTDTQYF.

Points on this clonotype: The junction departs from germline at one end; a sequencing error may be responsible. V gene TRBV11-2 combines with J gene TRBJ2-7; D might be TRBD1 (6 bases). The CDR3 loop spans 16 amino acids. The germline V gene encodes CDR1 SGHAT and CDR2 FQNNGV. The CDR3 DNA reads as TGTGCCAGCAGCTTAACAGGGCCGTTCTATTCCTACGAGCAGTGCTTC. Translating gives CASSLTGPFYSYEQCF.

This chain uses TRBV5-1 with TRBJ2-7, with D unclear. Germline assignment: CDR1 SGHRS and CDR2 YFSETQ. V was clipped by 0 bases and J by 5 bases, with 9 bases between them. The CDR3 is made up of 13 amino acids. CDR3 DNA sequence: TGCGCCAGCAGCTTGGGCAGTAACAACGAGCAGTACTTC. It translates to CASSLGSNNEQYF.

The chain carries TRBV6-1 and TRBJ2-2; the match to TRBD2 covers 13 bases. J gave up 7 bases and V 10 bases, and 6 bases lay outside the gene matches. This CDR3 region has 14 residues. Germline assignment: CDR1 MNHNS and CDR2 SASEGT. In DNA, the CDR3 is TGTGCCACCCGGACTAGCGGGGGAATCGGGGAGCTGTTTTTT. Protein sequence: CATRTSGGIGELFF.

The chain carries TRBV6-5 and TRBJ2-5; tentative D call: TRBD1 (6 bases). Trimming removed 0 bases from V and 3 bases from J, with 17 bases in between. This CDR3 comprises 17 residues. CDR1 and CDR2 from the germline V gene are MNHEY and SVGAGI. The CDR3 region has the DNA TGTGCCAGCAGTTACTCGTCGACGGGACATTCAAAAGAGACCCAGTACTTC. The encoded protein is CASSYSSTGHSKETQYF.

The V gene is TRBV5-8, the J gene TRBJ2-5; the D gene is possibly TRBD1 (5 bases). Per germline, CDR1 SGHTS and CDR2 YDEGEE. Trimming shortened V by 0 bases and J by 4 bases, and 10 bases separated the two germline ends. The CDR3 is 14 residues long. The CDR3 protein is CASSLGQYLETQYF. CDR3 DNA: TGTGCCAGCAGCTTGGGACAGTATTTAGAGACCCAGTACTTC.